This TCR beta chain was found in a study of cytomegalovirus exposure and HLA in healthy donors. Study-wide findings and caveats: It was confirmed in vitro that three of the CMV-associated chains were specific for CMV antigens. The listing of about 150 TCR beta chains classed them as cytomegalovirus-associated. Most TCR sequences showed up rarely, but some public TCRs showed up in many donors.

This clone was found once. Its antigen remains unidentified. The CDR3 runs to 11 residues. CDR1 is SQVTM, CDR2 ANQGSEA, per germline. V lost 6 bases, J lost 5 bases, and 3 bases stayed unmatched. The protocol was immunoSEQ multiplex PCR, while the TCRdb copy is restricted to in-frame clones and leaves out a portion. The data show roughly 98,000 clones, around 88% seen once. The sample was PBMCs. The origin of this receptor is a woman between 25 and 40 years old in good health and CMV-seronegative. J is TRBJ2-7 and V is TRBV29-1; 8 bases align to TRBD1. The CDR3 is CSVPDRDEQYF. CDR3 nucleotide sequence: TGCAGCGTGCCGGACAGGGACGAGCAGTACTTC.